This TCR beta chain was sequenced in a study of T cells after yellow fever vaccination. About the research overall: Four memory subsets, EM, EMRA, CM and Tscm, were sorted by CD3, CD45RA, CCR7, CD95.

V was trimmed by 7 bases and J by 4 bases, leaving 19 bases between them. This CDR3 is 15 amino acids long. In germline, CDR1 is SGHTA, CDR2 FQGNSA. Study-wide results and limits: The secondary response showed a weaker magnitude and a faster peak, day 5 versus 15. Any FACS-sorted repertoire could hold abundant clonotypes that contaminate it from the bulk population.

They built TCR cDNA with 5'RACE template switching, a step that put in a universal primer site and UMIs. TCRdb called the 5' RACE reads again in MiXCR, with one record for every CDR3 protein. This table holds around 25,000 distinct CDR3 sequences, approximately 4.5% found once. This clonotype has a count of ten or more. This receptor was taken from a man aged 18 to 35 who received the YFV17D yellow fever vaccine. V usage is TRBV7-2 and J usage is TRBJ1-2, with D maybe TRBD1 (5 bases). Sequencing used PBMCs, either bulk or a sorted T-cell subset (CD4+, CD8+, memory, or dextramer-sorted; not recorded which), obtained on the day of the yellow fever booster vaccination. The CDR3 DNA is TGTGCCAGCACCCCTCCCACGACAGCCGTCTATGGCTACACCTTC. Translation: CASTPPTTAVYGYTF. The full variable domain, in which reference TRBV7-2 and TRBJ1-2 provide the parts outside the CDR3, is GAGVSQSPSNKVTEKGKDVELRCDPISGHTALYWYRQSLGQGLEFLIYFQGNSAPDKSGLPSDRFSAERTGGSVSTLTIQRTQQEDSAVYLCASTPPTTAVYGYTFGSGTRLTVV.